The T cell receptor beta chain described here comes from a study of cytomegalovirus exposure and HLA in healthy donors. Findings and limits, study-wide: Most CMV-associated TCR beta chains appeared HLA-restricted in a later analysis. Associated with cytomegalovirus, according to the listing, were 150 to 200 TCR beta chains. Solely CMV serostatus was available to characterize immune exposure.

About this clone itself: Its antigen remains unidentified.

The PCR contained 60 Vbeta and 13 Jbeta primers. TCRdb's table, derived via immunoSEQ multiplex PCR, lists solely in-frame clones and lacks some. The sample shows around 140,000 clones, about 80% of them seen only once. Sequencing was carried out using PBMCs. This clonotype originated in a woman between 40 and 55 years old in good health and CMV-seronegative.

The DNA for the CDR3 is TGTGCCAGCAGTTTGCAGGGGGCGTATGTGACCCAGTACTTC. Protein product: CASSLQGAYVTQYF. The chain joins TRBV28 to TRBJ2-5; 8 bases fit TRBD1. V dropped 3 bases and J dropped 7; count of bases not matched to a gene: 7. The CDR3 is 14 amino acids. Looked up from germline, CDR1 is MDHEN and CDR2 is SYDVKM.